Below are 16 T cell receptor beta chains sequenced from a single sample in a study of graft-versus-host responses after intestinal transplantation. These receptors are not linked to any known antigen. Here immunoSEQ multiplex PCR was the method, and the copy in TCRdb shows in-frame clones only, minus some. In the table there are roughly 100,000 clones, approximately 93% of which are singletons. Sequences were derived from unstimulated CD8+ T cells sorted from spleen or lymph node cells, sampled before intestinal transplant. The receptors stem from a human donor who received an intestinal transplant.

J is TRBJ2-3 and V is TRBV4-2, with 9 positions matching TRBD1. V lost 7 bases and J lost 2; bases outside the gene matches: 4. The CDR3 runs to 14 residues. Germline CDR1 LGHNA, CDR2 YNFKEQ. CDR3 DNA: TGTGCCAGCATGGACAGGGGAGACACAGATACGCAGTATTTT. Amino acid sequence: CASMDRGDTDTQYF.

The CDR3, as DNA: TGTGCCAGCAGCTTCCGGGACAGGCCCTACGAGCAGTACTTC. As protein: CASSFRDRPYEQYF. V usage is TRBV7-9 and J usage is TRBJ2-7; TRBD1 matches at 8 bases. The V gene's germline CDR1 is SEHNR and CDR2 FQNEAQ (reference sequence). J gave up 2 bases and V 3 bases, and 3 bases lay outside the gene matches. This CDR3 is 14 amino acids long.

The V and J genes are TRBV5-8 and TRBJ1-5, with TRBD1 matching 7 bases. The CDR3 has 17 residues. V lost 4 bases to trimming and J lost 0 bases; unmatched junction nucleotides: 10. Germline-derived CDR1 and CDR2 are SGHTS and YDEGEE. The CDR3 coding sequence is TGTGCCAGCAGCAGCTACCAGGGGGAATATAGCAATCAGCCCCAGCATTTT. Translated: CASSSYQGEYSNQPQHF.

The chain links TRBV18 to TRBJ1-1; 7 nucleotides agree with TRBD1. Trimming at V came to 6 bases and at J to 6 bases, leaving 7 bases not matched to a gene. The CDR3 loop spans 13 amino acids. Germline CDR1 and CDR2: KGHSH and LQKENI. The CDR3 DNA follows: TGTGCCAGCTCGCGCGACAGGGCCGCTGAAGCTTTCTTT. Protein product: CASSRDRAAEAFF.

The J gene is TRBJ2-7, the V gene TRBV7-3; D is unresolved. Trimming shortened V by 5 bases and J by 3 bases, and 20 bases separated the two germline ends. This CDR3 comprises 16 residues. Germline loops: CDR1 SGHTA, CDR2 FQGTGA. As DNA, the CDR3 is TGTGCCAGCAGCCTTAACCCCCCACGGACGGGCTACGAGCAGTACTTC. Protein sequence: CASSLNPPRTGYEQYF.

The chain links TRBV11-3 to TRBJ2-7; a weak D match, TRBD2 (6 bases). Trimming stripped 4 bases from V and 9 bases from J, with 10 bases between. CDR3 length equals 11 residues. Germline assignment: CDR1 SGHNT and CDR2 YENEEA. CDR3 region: CASSSGRGQYF. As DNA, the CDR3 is TGTGCCAGCAGCTCCGGGAGAGGGCAGTACTTC.

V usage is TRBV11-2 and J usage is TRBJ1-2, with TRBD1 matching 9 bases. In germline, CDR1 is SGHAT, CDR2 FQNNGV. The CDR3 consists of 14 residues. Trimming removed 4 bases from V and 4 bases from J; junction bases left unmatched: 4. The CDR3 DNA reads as TGTGCCAGCAGCTGGACAGGGGACGGCTATGGCTACACCTTC. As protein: CASSWTGDGYGYTF. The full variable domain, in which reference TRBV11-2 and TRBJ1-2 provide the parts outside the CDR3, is EAGVAQSPRYKIIEKRQSVAFWCNPISGHATLYWYQQILGQGPKLLIQFQNNGVVDDSQLPKDRFSAERLKGVDSTLKIQPAKLEDSAVYLCASSWTGDGYGYTFGSGTRLTVV.

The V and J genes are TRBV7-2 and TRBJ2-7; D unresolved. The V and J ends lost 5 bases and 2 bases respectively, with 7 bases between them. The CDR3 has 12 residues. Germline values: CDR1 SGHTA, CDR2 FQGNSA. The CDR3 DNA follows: TGTGCCAGCAGCGCCCGCCCCTACGAGCAGTACTTC. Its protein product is CASSARPYEQYF.

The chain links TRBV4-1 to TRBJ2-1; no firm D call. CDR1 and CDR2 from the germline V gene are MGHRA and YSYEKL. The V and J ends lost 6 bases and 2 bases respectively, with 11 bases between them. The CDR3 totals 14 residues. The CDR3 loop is CASRPENTYNEQFF. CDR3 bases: TGCGCCAGCAGACCGGAGAACACCTACAATGAGCAGTTCTTC.

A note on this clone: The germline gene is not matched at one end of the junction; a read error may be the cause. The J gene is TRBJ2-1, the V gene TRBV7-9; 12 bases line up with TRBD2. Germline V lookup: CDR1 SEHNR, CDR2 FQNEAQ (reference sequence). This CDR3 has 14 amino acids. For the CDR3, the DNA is TGTGCCACCACTAGCGGGGGGTCGTACACTGAGCAGTTCTTC. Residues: CATTSGGSYTEQFF.

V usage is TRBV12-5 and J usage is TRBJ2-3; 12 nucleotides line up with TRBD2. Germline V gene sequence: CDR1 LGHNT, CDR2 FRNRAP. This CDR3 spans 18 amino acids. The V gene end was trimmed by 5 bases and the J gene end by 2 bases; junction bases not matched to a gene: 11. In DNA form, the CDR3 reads TGTGCTAGTGGTGCTTCTAGCGGGGGGGGCCTATTCACAGATACGCAGTATTTT. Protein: CASGASSGGGLFTDTQYF. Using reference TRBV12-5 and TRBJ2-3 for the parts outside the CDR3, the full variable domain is DARVTQTPRHKVTEMGQEVTMRCQPILGHNTVFWYRQTMMQGLELLAYFRNRAPLDDSGMPKDRFSAEMPDATLATLKIQPSEPRDSAVYFCASGASSGGGLFTDTQYFGPGTRLTVL.

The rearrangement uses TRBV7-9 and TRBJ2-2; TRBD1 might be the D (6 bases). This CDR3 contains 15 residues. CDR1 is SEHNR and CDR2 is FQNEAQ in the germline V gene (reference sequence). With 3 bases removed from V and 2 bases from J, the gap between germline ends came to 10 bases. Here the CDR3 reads CASSFTGSNTGELFF. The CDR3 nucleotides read TGTGCCAGCAGCTTTACAGGGTCCAACACCGGGGAGCTGTTTTTT.

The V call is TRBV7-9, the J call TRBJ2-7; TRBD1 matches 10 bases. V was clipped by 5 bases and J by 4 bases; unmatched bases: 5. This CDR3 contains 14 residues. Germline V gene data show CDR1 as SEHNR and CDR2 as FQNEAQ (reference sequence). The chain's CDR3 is CASSSPGQGYEQYF. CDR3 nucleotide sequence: TGTGCCAGCAGCAGTCCGGGACAGGGGTACGAGCAGTACTTC. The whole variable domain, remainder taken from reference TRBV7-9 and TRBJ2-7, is DTGVSQNPRHKITKRGQNVTFRCDPISEHNRLYWYRQTLGQGPEFLTYFQNEAQLEKSRLLSDRFSAERPKGSFSTLEIQRTEQGDSAMYLCASSSPGQGYEQYFGPGTRLTVT.

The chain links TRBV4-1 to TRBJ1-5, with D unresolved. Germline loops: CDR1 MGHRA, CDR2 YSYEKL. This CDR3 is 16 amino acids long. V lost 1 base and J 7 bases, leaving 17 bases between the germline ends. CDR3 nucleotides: TGCGCCAGCAGCCAAGGGGCTCTTATAGCGGGCCAGCCCCAGCATTTT. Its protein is CASSQGALIAGQPQHF.

Here the CDR3 reads CASGLSHGLAGITDTQYF. Here the CDR3 DNA reads TGTGCTAGTGGTTTGTCCCACGGACTAGCGGGCATCACAGATACGCAGTATTTT. The chain is built from TRBV12-5 and TRBJ2-3; 11 bases match TRBD2. Trimming removed 2 bases from V and 2 bases from J; junction bases left unmatched: 9. Germline CDR1 and CDR2: LGHNT and FRNRAP. The CDR3 runs to 18 residues.

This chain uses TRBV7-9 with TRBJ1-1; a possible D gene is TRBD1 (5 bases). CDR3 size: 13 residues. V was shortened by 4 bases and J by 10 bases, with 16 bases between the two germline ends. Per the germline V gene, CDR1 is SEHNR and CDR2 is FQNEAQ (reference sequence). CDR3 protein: CASSSTVRGGAFF. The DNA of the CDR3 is TGTGCCAGCAGCTCGACCGTGAGGGGAGGAGCTTTCTTT.